The clone carrying this TCR beta chain turned up a few times. Its matching antigen is unknown. A modified ARM-PCR protocol with three rounds of nested PCR amplified TCRbeta. TCRdb recomputed calls from the multiplex PCR reads with MiXCR, one row per CDR3 protein. The top ten clones hold about 19% of a sample with some 97,000 distinct CDR3 sequences, over 55% of them seen once. RNA was extracted from bulk tissue without any cell sorting. More than 3 cm separated this lung sample from the edge of the tumor. The data are from a study of tumor and adjacent non-tumor tissue in lung cancer. Looking at the study overall: Samples averaged approximately 3.9 million productive TCRbeta reads each.

Study observations and caveats: Significantly higher TCR diversity was found in tumor than normal lung.

The CDR3 extends over 12 amino acids. V lost 5 bases and J lost 8; bases outside the gene matches: 3. Germline V gene data show CDR1 as GTSNPN and CDR2 as SVGIG (reference sequence). The sequencing input was distant non-tumor lung tissue. The origin of this receptor is a man aged 30 to 45 with non-small cell lung cancer. The chain combines TRBV30 with TRBJ2-4; 10 positions agree with TRBD2. The CDR3 region is CAWDLAGDIQYF. DNA of the CDR3: TGTGCCTGGGACCTAGCGGGGGACATTCAGTACTTC.